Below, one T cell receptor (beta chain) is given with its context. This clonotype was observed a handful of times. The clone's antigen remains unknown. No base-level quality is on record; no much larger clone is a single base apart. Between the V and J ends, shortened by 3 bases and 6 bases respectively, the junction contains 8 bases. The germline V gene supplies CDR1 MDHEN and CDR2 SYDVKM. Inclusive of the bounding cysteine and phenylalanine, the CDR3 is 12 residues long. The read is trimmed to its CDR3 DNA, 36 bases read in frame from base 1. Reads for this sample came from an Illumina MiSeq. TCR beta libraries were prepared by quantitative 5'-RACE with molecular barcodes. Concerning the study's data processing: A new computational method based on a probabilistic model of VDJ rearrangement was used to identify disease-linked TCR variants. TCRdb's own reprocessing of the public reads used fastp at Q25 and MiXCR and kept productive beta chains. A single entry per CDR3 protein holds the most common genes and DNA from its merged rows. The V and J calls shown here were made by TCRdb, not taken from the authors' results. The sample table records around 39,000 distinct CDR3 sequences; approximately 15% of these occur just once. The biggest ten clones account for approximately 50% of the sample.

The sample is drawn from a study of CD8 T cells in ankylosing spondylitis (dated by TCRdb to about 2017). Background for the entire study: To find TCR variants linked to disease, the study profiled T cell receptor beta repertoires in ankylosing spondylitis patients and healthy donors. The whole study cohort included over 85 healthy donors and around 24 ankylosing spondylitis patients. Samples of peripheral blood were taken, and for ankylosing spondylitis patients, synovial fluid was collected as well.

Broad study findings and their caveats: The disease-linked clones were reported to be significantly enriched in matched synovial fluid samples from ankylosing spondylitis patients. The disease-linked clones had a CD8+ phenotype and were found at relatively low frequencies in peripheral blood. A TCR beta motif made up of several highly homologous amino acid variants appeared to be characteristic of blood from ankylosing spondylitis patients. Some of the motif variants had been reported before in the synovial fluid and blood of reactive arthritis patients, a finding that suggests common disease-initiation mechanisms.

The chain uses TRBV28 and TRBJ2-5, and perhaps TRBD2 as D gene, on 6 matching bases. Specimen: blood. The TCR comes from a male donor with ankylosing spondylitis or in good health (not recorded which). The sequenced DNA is TGTGCCAGCAGTTTGGGGGGAAAGACCCAGTACTTC. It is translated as CASSLGGKTQYF.